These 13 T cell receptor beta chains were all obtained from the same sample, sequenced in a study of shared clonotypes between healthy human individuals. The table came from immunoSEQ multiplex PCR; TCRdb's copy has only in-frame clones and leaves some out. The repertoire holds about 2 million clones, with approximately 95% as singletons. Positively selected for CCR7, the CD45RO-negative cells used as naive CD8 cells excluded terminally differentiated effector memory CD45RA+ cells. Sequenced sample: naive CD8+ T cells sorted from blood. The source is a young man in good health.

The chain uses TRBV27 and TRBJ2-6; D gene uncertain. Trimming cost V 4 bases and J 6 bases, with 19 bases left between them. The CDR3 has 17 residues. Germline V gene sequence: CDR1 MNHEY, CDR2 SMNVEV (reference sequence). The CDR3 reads CASSSPSMLQEANVLTF. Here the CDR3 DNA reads TGTGCCAGCAGTTCCCCCTCCATGCTTCAAGAGGCCAACGTCCTGACTTTC.

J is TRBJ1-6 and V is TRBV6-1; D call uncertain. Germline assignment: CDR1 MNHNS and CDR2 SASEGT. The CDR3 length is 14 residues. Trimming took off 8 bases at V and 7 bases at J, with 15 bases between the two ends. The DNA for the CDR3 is TGTGCCAGCCAAGACATGGTGGAGAATTCACCCCTCCACTTT. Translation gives CASQDMVENSPLHF.

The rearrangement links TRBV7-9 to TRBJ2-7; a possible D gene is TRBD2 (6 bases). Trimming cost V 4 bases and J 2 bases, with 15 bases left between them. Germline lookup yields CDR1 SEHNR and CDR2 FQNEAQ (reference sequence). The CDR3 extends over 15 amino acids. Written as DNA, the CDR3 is TGTGCCAGCAGCTCTGGGGCGGGGTCACCCTACGAGCAGTACTTC. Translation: CASSSGAGSPYEQYF.

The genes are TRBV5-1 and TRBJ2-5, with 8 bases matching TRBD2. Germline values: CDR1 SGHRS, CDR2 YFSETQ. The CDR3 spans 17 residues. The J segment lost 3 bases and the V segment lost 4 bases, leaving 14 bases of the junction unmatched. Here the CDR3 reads CASSAHEAGGRKETQYF. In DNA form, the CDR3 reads TGCGCCAGCAGCGCCCATGAAGCAGGCGGGAGGAAAGAGACCCAGTACTTC.

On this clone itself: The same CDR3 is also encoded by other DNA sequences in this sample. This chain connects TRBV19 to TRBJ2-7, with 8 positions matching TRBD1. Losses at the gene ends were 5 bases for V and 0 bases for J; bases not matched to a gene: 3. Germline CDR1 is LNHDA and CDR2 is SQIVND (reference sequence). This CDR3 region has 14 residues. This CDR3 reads CASSPTGGSYEQYF. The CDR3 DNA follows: TGTGCCAGTAGTCCCACAGGGGGCTCCTACGAGCAGTACTTC.

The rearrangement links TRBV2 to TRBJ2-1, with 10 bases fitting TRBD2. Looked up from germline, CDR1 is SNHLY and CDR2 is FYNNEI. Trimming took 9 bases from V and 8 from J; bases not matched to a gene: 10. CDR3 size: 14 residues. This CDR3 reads CASLSGGSPYEQFF. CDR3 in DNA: TGTGCCAGTCTTAGCGGGGGGTCCCCCTATGAGCAGTTCTTC.

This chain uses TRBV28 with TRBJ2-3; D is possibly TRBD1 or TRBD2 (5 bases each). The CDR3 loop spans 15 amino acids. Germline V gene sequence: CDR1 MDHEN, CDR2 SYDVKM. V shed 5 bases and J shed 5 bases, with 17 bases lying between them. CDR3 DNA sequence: TGTGCCAGCAGTCCCGGACCGGGGCCAGGAGATACGCAGTATTTT. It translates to CASSPGPGPGDTQYF.

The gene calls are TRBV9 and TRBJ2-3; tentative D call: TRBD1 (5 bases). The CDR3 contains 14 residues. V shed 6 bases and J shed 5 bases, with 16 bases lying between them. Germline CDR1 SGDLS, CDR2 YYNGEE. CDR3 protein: CASNAQGLRDTQYF. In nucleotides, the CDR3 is TGTGCCAGCAACGCGCAGGGATTACGAGATACGCAGTATTTT.

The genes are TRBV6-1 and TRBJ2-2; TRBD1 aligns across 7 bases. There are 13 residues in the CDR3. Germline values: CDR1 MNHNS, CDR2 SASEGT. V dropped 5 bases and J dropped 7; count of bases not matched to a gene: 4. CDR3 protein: CASSLQGIGELFF. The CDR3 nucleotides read TGTGCCAGCAGTCTACAGGGGATCGGGGAGCTGTTTTTT.

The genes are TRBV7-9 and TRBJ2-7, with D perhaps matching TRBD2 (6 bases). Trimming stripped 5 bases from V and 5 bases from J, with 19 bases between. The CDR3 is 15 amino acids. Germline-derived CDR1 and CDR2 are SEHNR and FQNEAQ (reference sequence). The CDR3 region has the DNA TGTGCCAGCAGCACCCAACTAGCAACGAGCCACGAGCAGTACTTC. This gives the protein CASSTQLATSHEQYF.

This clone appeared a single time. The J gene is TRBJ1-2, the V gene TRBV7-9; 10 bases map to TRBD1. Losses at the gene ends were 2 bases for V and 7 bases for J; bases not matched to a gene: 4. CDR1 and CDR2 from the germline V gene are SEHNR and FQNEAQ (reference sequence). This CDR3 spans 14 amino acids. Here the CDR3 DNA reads TGTGCCAGCAGCTTACTGACAGGGGGCTCTGGCTACACCTTC. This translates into CASSLLTGGSGYTF.

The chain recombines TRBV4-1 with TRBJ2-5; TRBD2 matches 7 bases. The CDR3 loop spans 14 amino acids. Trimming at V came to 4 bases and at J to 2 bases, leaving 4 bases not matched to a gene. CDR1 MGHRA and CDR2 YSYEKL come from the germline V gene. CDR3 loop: CASSRTSEQETQYF. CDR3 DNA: TGCGCCAGCAGCCGAACTAGCGAACAAGAGACCCAGTACTTC.

CDR3 in DNA: TGTGCCAGCAGATCCGGGACCGGTAATTCACCCCTCCACTTT. It codes for CASRSGTGNSPLHF. The chain has TRBV6-5 and TRBJ1-6; TRBD1 is a possible D gene (5 bases). There are 14 residues in the CDR3. Trimming left V 6 bases short and J 6 bases short, with 12 bases between. From germline, CDR1 is MNHEY and CDR2 SVGAGI.